The following is a T cell receptor beta chain sequence with its context. Primers used in a second PCR of roughly 7 to 12 cycles were a sample-barcoded 5' primer and a J-beta primer mix. Every single cDNA molecule received a tag from a template-switch adaptor with 12 random nucleotides. TCRdb fed the 5' RACE reads into MiXCR, producing one record per CDR3 protein. The data show over 1,500,000 distinct CDR3 sequences, with about two fifths seen just once and 23% held by the top ten. Germline V gives CDR1 DFQATT, CDR2 SNEGSKA (reference sequence). The CDR3 is 16 amino acids. V was pared by 2 bases and J by 0 bases, with 8 bases of the junction left unmatched. This specimen comes from a study of blood T cells in healthy people across ages.

The V and J genes are TRBV20-1 and TRBJ2-7, with 9 bases that match TRBD2. The sequence was collected from a human donor in good health. Sequenced: blood. In nucleotides, the CDR3 is TGCAGTGCTAGAAGGCTAGCGGGGCCCAGCTCCTACGAGCAGTACTTC. Amino acids: CSARRLAGPSSYEQYF.